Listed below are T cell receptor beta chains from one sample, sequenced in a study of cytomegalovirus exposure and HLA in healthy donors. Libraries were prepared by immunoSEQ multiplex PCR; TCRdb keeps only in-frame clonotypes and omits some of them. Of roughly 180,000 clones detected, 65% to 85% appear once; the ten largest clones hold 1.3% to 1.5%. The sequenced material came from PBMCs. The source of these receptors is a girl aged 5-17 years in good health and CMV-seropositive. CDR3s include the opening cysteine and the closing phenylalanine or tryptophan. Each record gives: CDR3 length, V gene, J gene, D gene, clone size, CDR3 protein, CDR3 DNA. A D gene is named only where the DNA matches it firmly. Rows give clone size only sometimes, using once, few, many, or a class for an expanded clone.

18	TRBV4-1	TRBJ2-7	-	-	CASSHRRTGDSSDYEQYF	TGCGCCAGCAGCCATCGGCGGACCGGGGACTCCTCTGACTACGAGCAGTACTTC
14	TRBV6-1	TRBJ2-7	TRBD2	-	CASSEVSGEYEQYF	TGTGCCAGCAGTGAAGTTAGCGGGGAATACGAGCAGTACTTC
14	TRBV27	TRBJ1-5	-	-	CASSSQGWGQPQHF	TGTGCCAGCTCGTCTCAGGGCTGGGGTCAGCCCCAGCATTTT
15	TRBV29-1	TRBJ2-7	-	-	CSVEDEAGGLFEQYF	TGCAGCGTTGAAGATGAGGCAGGGGGGTTGTTCGAGCAGTACTTC
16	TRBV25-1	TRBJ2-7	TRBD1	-	CASSIPGGAGSYEQYF	TGTGCCAGCAGTATCCCAGGGGGCGCAGGATCCTACGAGCAGTACTTC
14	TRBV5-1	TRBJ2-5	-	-	CASSDQTVQETQYF	TGCGCCAGCAGCGACCAGACAGTCCAAGAGACCCAGTACTTC
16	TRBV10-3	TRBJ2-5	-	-	CAISEAGFPHKETQYF	TGTGCCATCAGTGAGGCAGGGTTCCCCCACAAAGAGACCCAGTACTTC
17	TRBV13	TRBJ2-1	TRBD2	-	CASSLLAGTPSYNEQFF	TGTGCCAGCAGCTTACTAGCGGGGACCCCCTCCTACAATGAGCAGTTCTTC
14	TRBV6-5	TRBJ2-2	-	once	CASSRELATGELFF	TGTGCCAGCAGTCGGGAGTTGGCCACCGGGGAGCTGTTTTTT
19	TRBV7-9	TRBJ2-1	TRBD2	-	CASSFTPLGGRASYNEQFF	TGTGCCAGCAGCTTCACTCCCTTGGGCGGGAGGGCCTCCTACAATGAGCAGTTCTTC
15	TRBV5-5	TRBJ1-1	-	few	CASSGTDRMNTEAFF	TGTGCCAGCAGCGGGACCGACAGGATGAACACTGAAGCTTTCTTT
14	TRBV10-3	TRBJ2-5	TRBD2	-	CAISEWGGEETQYF	TGTGCCATCAGTGAGTGGGGAGGGGAAGAGACCCAGTACTTC
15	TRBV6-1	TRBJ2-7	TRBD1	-	CASSERQGAKYEQYF	TGTGCCAGCAGTGAACGACAGGGGGCGAAATACGAGCAGTACTTC
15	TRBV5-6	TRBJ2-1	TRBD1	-	CASSLDRGNYNEQFF	TGTGCCAGCAGCTTAGACAGGGGCAACTACAATGAGCAGTTCTTC
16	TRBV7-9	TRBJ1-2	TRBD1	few	CASSLGADRGGYGYTF	TGTGCCAGCAGCTTAGGAGCGGACAGGGGGGGCTATGGCTACACCTTC
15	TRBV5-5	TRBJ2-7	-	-	CASSLVSASSYEQYF	TGTGCCAGCAGCTTGGTTAGCGCTAGCTCCTACGAGCAGTACTTC
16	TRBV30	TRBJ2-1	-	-	CACHPLGLHSYNEQFF	TGTGCCTGTCACCCACTAGGACTGCACTCCTACAATGAGCAGTTCTTC
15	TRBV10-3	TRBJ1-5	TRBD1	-	CAIRADRGLNQPQHF	TGTGCCATCAGGGCTGACAGGGGGCTGAATCAGCCCCAGCATTTT
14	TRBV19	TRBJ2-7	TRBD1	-	CASSSGQGASEQYF	TGTGCCAGTAGTTCGGGACAGGGGGCCAGCGAGCAGTACTTC
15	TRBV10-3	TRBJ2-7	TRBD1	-	CAISEQTGKAYEQYF	TGTGCCATCAGTGAACAGACAGGGAAGGCCTACGAGCAGTACTTC
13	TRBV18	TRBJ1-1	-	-	CASSNLQGQEAFF	TGTGCCAGCTCAAATTTACAGGGCCAGGAAGCTTTCTTT
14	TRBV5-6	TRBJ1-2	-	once	CASTWVGGDYGYTF	TGTGCCAGCACCTGGGTGGGGGGTGACTATGGCTACACCTTC
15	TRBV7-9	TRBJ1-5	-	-	CASSFAGTPNQPQHF	TGTGCCAGCAGCTTCGCCGGGACTCCCAATCAGCCCCAGCATTTT
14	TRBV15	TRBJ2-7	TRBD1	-	CATSRGTGPYEQYF	TGTGCCACCAGCAGAGGGACAGGACCCTACGAGCAGTACTTC
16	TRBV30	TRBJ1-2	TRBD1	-	CAWSVGSGTGGYGYTF	TGTGCCTGGAGTGTAGGGTCCGGGACAGGGGGGTATGGCTACACCTTC
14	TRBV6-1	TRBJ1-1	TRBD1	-	CASSLRQGNTEAFF	TGTGCCAGCAGTTTACGACAGGGCAACACTGAAGCTTTCTTT
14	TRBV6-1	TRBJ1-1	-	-	CASSEVPRATEAFF	TGTGCCAGCAGTGAAGTTCCTAGAGCCACTGAAGCTTTCTTT
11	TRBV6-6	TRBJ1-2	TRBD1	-	CASRQQGAVSF	TGTGCCAGCAGGCAACAGGGGGCTGTTTCTTTC
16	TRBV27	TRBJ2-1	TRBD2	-	CASSWASGPTYNEQFF	TGTGCCAGCAGTTGGGCTAGCGGGCCCACCTACAATGAGCAGTTCTTC
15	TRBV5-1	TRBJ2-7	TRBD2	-	CASSLGGLALYEQYF	TGCGCCAGCAGCTTGGGGGGACTAGCGCTTTACGAGCAGTACTTC
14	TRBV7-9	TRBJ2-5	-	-	CASLPGVMGETQYF	TGTGCCAGCTTACCGGGAGTCATGGGGGAGACCCAGTACTTC
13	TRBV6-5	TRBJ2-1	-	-	CASSYGSLAGQFF	TGTGCCAGCAGTTACGGGAGCCTGGCAGGGCAGTTCTTC
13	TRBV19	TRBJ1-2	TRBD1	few	CASKITGGYGYTF	TGTGCCAGTAAGATAACAGGGGGCTATGGCTACACCTTC
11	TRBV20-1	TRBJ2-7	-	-	CSAPLGGEQYF	TGCAGTGCTCCTTTGGGGGGCGAGCAGTACTTC
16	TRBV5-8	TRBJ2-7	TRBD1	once	CASSLPGRQGADEQYF	TGTGCCAGCAGCTTGCCCGGAAGACAGGGGGCAGACGAGCAGTACTTC
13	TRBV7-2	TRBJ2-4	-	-	CASSPGVVHIQYF	TGTGCCAGCAGCCCAGGGGTTGTGCACATTCAGTACTTC
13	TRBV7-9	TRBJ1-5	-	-	CATTASSNQPQHF	TGTGCCACCACAGCCTCTAGCAATCAGCCCCAGCATTTT
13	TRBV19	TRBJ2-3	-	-	CASSIAAADTQYF	TGTGCCAGTAGTATTGCAGCGGCAGATACGCAGTATTTT
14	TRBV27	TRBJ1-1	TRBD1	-	CASSSDRLNTEAFF	TGTGCCAGCAGTTCGGACAGGTTGAACACTGAAGCTTTCTTT
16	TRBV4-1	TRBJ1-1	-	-	CASSPGRALGNTEAFF	TGCGCCAGCAGCCCGGGAAGGGCGCTGGGGAACACTGAAGCTTTCTTT
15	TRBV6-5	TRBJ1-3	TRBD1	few	CASSRGSSSGNTIYF	TGTGCCAGCAGCAGGGGGTCGAGCTCTGGAAACACCATATATTTT
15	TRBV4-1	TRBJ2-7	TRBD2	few	CASSSGELAGYEQYF	TGCGCCAGCAGTTCAGGGGAACTAGCGGGCTACGAGCAGTACTTC
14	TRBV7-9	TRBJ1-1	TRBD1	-	CASCGDRANTEAFF	TGTGCCAGCTGCGGGGACAGGGCGAACACTGAAGCTTTCTTT
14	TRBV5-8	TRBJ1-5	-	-	CASSLGQGGQPQHF	TGTGCCAGCAGCTTGGGGCAGGGAGGTCAGCCCCAGCATTTT
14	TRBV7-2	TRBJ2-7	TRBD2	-	CASSRLAGDYEQYF	TGTGCCAGCAGCCGACTAGCGGGGGACTACGAGCAGTACTTC
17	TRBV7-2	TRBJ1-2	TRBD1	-	CASSSYYPEGANYGYTF	TGTGCCAGCAGCTCCTACTACCCTGAGGGGGCAAACTATGGCTACACCTTC
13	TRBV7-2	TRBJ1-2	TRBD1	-	CASSDRGNYGYTF	TGTGCCAGCAGCGACAGGGGCAACTATGGCTACACCTTC
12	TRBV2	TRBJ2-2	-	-	CASRIITGELFF	TGTGCCAGCAGAATAATAACCGGGGAGCTGTTTTTT
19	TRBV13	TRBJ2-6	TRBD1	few	CASSLSIDRGRSGANVLTF	TGTGCCAGCAGCTTATCGATAGACAGGGGGCGATCTGGGGCCAACGTCCTGACTTTC
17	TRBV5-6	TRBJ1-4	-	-	CASSPAGPETTNEKLFF	TGTGCCAGCAGCCCAGCAGGTCCGGAAACAACTAATGAAAAACTGTTTTTT
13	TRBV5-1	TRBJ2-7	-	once	CASSLVQGYEQYF	TGCGCCAGCAGCTTGGTGCAGGGCTACGAGCAGTACTTC